These T cell receptor beta chains were read from a single sample in a study of T-cell reconstitution after alpha-beta-depleted transplantation in children. TCRdb analysed the PCR reads with MiXCR anew, one entry per CDR3 protein. Altogether fewer than 700,000 distinct CDR3 sequences are present, over 10% being singletons, with the ten largest covering approximately 2.1%. The sequenced sample was PBMCs, mostly from graft donor cells, obtained 360 days after TCRalphabeta/CD19-depleted stem cell transplant. These receptors originate from a male patient younger than 18 who had a stem cell transplant for acute myeloid leukemia, so the T cells may come from the graft donor. CDR3s include the opening cysteine and the closing phenylalanine or tryptophan. A D gene is named only where the DNA matches it firmly. Rows may omit the clone size; those that give it use once, few, many or a size class.

j_call | v_call | clone_size | d_call | cdr3_length | cdr3_nt | cdr3_aa
TRBJ2-2 | TRBV7-3 | few | - | 16 | TGTGCCAGCAGCCCTAATCTTATTGTAGGCACCGGGGAGCTGTTTTTT | CASSPNLIVGTGELFF
TRBJ1-2 | TRBV27 | once | TRBD1 | 18 | TGTGCCAGCAGTCTCACTCCTCTGACAGGGGGCAGTTTAAGGGGCTACACCTTC | CASSLTPLTGGSLRGYTF
TRBJ2-3 | TRBV24-1 | few | - | 16 | TGTGCCACCAGTGACCCTTCCTCACCCGGCACAGATACGCAGTATTTT | CATSDPSSPGTDTQYF
TRBJ2-7 | TRBV28 | - | - | 17 | TGTGCCACCAACCGCCCATTGGACTCAGCGAGCTCCTACGAGCAGTACTTC | CATNRPLDSASSYEQYF
TRBJ2-7 | TRBV21-1 | - | - | 13 | TGTGCCAGCAGAGCGGGAGCCTCCTACGAGCAGTACTTC | CASRAGASYEQYF
TRBJ2-5 | TRBV15 | many | - | 11 | TGTGCCACCTCCCTGCGAGAGACCCAGTACTTC | CATSLRETQYF
TRBJ2-7 | TRBV6-6 | - | - | 12 | TGTGCCAGCAGGGCCGGAGGACCTGTCGGGTACTTC | CASRAGGPVGYF
TRBJ2-7 | TRBV15 | few | - | 13 | TGTGCCACCAGCACCGGGGTGTCCTACGAGCAGTACTTC | CATSTGVSYEQYF
TRBJ2-3 | TRBV5-1 | few | TRBD2 | 17 | TGCGCCAGCAGCTTGGGGCTAGCGGGGAACCCGCGAGATACGCAGTATTTT | CASSLGLAGNPRDTQYF
TRBJ2-3 | TRBV18 | - | - | 13 | TGTGCCAGCTCACCGATTGATAGAGATACGCAGTATTTT | CASSPIDRDTQYF
TRBJ1-4 | TRBV7-6 | few | - | 15 | TGTGCCAGCAGCTTAGGACAGGAAGATAATGAAAAACTGTTTTTT | CASSLGQEDNEKLFF
TRBJ2-5 | TRBV7-9 | - | - | 14 | TGTGCCAGCAGCTTAGGAGGACTGGACGAGACCCAGTACTTC | CASSLGGLDETQYF
TRBJ2-1 | TRBV28 | few | TRBD1 | 15 | TGTGCCAGCAGCTGGGGACAGGGGGCTCCCAATGAGCAGTTCTTC | CASSWGQGAPNEQFF
TRBJ2-3 | TRBV4-3 | few | TRBD2 | 17 | TGCGCCAGCAGCCGCCGGGGACTAGCGGAAAGCACAGATACGCAGTATTTT | CASSRRGLAESTDTQYF
TRBJ2-7 | TRBV12-3/TRBV12-4 | - | - | 15 | TGTGCCAGCAGCCTAGGGCGGAAACCCACCTACGAGCAGTACTTC | CASSLGRKPTYEQYF
TRBJ2-7 | TRBV1 | - | - | 13 | TGCACCAGCAGCCAAGACGGGGCCCTCGAGCAGTACTTC | CTSSQDGALEQYF
TRBJ2-7 | TRBV5-1 | - | TRBD1 | 13 | TGCGCCAGCAGCTGGGGGACAGGGAACGAGCAGTACTTC | CASSWGTGNEQYF
TRBJ2-3 | TRBV28 | many | TRBD2 | 20 | TGTGCCAGCAGTTCCGTGGGGGAACTAGCGGGAGGAGGAAGCCCAGATACGCAGTATTTT | CASSSVGELAGGGSPDTQYF
TRBJ1-1 | TRBV5-5 | - | TRBD1 | 14 | TGTGCCAGCAGCTCCCGACAGGGGCCCACTGAAGCTTTCTTT | CASSSRQGPTEAFF
TRBJ2-3 | TRBV29-1 | few | - | 16 | TGCAGCGTTGAAGGATCCCCTAGGCTGGGGACAGATACGCAGTATTTT | CSVEGSPRLGTDTQYF
TRBJ1-1 | TRBV7-8 | - | TRBD1 | 18 | TGTGCCAGCAGCTTCCACAGGGGGCGGTTAACCATGAACACTGAAGCTTTCTTT | CASSFHRGRLTMNTEAFF
TRBJ2-3 | TRBV9 | many | - | 12 | TGTGCCAGCAGCGTCCTAGGAGATACGCAGTATTTT | CASSVLGDTQYF
TRBJ2-2 | TRBV2 | few | - | 15 | TGTGCCAGCAGTGAAGCGATTGCACCCACCGGGGAGCTGTTTTTT | CASSEAIAPTGELFF
TRBJ2-1 | TRBV20-1 | - | - | 14 | TGCAGTGCTAGAAATCCCACGGGCTACAATGAGCAGTTCTTC | CSARNPTGYNEQFF
TRBJ2-3 | TRBV20-1 | - | - | 14 | TGCAGTGCTGTATTAGCGGTAGTGCCAGATACGCAGTATTTT | CSAVLAVVPDTQYF
TRBJ2-3 | TRBV7-7 | few | - | 13 | TGTGCTAGCAGCCCGGGACACCTAGATACGCAGTATTTT | CASSPGHLDTQYF
TRBJ2-6 | TRBV7-8 | few | - | 17 | TGTGCCAGCAGCCCGAAAATGTCTTCCACTGGGGCCAACGTCCTGACTTTC | CASSPKMSSTGANVLTF
TRBJ2-7 | TRBV12-3/TRBV12-4 | - | TRBD2 | 17 | TGTGCCAGCAGTTCCCGGACTAGCGGGACCCTTTCCTACGAGCAGTACTTC | CASSSRTSGTLSYEQYF
TRBJ2-1 | TRBV13 | few | - | 18 | TGTGCCAGCAGCTGGGCCCCCCCTAGCAGCAGCTCCTACAATGAGCAGTTCTTC | CASSWAPPSSSSYNEQFF
TRBJ2-1 | TRBV9 | - | TRBD1 | 19 | TGTGCCAGCAGCCCCCAAAAGGGGGCGGTTAAGAGCTCCTACAATGAGCAGTTCTTC | CASSPQKGAVKSSYNEQFF
TRBJ2-1 | TRBV12-3/TRBV12-4 | many | TRBD2 | 15 | TGTGCCAGCAGCAAAAGCGGGAGACGGGGCAATGAGCAGTTCTTC | CASSKSGRRGNEQFF